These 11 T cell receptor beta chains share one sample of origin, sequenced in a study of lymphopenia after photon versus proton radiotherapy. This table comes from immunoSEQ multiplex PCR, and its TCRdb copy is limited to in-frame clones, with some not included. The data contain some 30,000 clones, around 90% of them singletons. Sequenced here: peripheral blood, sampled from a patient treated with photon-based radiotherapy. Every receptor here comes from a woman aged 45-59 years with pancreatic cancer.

CDR3 sequence reads: CASSPRSSYEQYF. The CDR3 DNA reads as TGTGCCAGCAGCCCCAGAAGCTCCTACGAGCAGTACTTC. This sequence joins TRBV27 and TRBJ2-7; D gene uncertain. Per the germline V gene, CDR1 is MNHEY and CDR2 is SMNVEV (reference sequence). This CDR3 contains 13 residues. The V end was cut by 6 bases, the J end by 0 bases, with 9 bases between.

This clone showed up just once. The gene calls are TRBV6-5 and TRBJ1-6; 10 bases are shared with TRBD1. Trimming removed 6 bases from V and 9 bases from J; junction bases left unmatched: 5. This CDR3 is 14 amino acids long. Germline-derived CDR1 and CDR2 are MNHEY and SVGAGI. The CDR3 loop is CASSRDRGGSPLHF. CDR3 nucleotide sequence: TGTGCCAGCAGCCGGGACAGGGGAGGTTCACCCCTCCACTTT.

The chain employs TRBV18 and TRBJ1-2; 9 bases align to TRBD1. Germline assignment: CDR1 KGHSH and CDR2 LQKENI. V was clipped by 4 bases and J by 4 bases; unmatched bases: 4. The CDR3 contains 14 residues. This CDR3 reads CASSQGTGLYGYTF. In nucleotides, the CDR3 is TGTGCCAGCTCACAGGGGACAGGGCTCTATGGCTACACCTTC.

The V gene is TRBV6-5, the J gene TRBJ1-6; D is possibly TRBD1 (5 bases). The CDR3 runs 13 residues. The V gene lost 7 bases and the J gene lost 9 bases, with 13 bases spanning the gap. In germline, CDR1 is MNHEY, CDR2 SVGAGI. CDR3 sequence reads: CASNRGVASPLHF. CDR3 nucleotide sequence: TGTGCCAGCAATCGGGGGGTAGCTTCACCCCTCCACTTT.

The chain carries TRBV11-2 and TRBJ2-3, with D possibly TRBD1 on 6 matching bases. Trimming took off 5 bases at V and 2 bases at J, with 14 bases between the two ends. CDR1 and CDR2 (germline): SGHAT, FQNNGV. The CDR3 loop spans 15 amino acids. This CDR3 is CASSTRQANTDTQYF. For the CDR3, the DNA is TGTGCCAGCAGCACCCGACAGGCTAACACAGATACGCAGTATTTT.

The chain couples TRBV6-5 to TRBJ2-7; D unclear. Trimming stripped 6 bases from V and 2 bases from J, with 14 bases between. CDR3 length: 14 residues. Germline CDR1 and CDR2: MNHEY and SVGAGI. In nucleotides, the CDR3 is TGTGCCAGCAGGGGGTCTGACAAGACCTACGAGCAGTACTTC. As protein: CASRGSDKTYEQYF.

The DNA of the CDR3 is TGTGCCAGCAGCCCAGGGGGTGGCCACATCGGTTACGAGCAGTACTTC. This translates into CASSPGGGHIGYEQYF. The chain has TRBV7-9 and TRBJ2-7; TRBD1 aligns across 7 bases. The CDR3 extends over 16 amino acids. J lost 4 bases, V lost 5 bases, and 14 bases had no gene match. Germline-derived CDR1 and CDR2 are SEHNR and FQNEAQ (reference sequence).

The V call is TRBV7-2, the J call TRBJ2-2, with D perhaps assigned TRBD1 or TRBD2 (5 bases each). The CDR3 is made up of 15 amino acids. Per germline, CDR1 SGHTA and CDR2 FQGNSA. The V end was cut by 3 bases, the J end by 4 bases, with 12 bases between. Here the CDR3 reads CASSFRRGVTGELFF. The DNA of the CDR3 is TGTGCCAGCAGCTTTCGGAGAGGGGTCACCGGGGAGCTGTTTTTT. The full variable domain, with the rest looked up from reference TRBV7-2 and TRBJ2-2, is GAGVSQSPSNKVTEKGKDVELRCDPISGHTALYWYRQSLGQGLEFLIYFQGNSAPDKSGLPSDRFSAERTGGSVSTLTIQRTQQEDSAVYLCASSFRRGVTGELFFGEGSRLTVL.

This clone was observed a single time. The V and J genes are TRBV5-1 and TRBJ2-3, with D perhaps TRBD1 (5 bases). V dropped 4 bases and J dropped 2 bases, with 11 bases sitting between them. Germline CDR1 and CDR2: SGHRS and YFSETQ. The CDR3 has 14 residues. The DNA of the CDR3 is TGCGCCAGCAGCCCGGACATTTACACAGATACGCAGTATTTT. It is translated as CASSPDIYTDTQYF.

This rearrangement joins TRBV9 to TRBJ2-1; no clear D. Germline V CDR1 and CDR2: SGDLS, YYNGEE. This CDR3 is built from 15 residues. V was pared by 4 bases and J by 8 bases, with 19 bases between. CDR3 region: CASSKSSTVGYEQFF. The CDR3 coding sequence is TGTGCCAGCAGCAAATCCTCTACGGTTGGCTATGAGCAGTTCTTC.

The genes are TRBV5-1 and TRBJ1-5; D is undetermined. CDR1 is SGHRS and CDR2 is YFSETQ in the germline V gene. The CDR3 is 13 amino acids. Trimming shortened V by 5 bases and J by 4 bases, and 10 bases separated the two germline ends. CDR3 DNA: TGCGCCAGCAGTTCGGAGCTGAATCAGCCCCAGCATTTT. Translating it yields CASSSELNQPQHF.